The sequence of this T cell receptor (beta chain) was determined in a study of T cell responses to AZD1222 COVID-19 vaccine. For the study at large: Second doses were pooled across both intervals (about 4 or about 12 weeks).

With regard to this clone: Its antigen is not identified.

TCRdb keeps only in-frame clones here, not all; method: immunoSEQ multiplex PCR. The sample consists of roughly 180,000 clones, 90% of them appearing once. Study-level results: Close to half of spike-specific TCRs reportedly recognize unmutated variant regions. Without day 14 samples, only post-peak T cell repertoires were studied. White British people made up most donors, females outnumbered males, and clonal diversity was possibly underestimated.

The sample in question was peripheral blood, obtained on day 0 of AZD1222 vaccination. The receptor was isolated from an adult in good health.

The CDR3 here is CASSMATTDTQYF. The DNA of the CDR3 is TGTGCCAGTAGTATGGCTACCACAGATACGCAGTATTTT. The chain carries TRBV19 and TRBJ2-3; D not resolved. CDR1 is LNHDA and CDR2 is SQIVND in the germline V gene (reference sequence). Between the trimmed V and J ends, which lost 3 bases and 2 bases, there was a span of 6 bases. CDR3 length: 13 amino acids.